The present entry profiles one T cell receptor (beta chain) with its context. Its antigen is not yet known. Base qualities are not provided; no much larger clone lies one nucleotide away. The library was made by the immunoSEQ multiplex PCR assay. Each sample was run at survey resolution as two replicates of roughly 200 ng apiece, for a total of about 400 ng of DNA. Using multiplex PCR primers aimed at V and J genes, the hsTCRB kit picked up rearranged TCRB sequences in genomic DNA. The CDR3 region was amplified in a first PCR of 31 cycles using the QIAGEN Multiplex PCR Kit. A second PCR of approximately 8 cycles attached sample barcodes and Illumina adapters to each replicate. Pooled libraries were quantified with a QuantStudio 6 and the KAPA library quantification kit. Roughly 15 pM of pooled libraries was sequenced on an Illumina MiSeq using 156-cycle single-end reads plus a 15-cycle index read. As for the authors' bioinformatics: VDJdb annotation flagged less than 2% of around 160,000 unique clonotypes as previously reported viral-epitope-specific. Raw reads were processed into normalized, annotated TCRB repertoires with the immunoSEQ Data Assistant and immunoSEQ Analyzer. BioAnalyzer and version 0.6.5 of the immunarch R package were the tools used for clonotype analysis. Every repertoire was downsampled to the clone count of the smallest repertoire before richness was estimated. Clonotypes were categorized as expanded, contracted or novel by Fisher's exact tests, where a novel clonotype had zero frequency before treatment. Significantly changed CDR3 beta sequences were clustered with GLIPH2 at simulation_depth=1000 and kmer_min_depth=3, and CDR3s shorter than five residues were left out. TCRdb provides this immuneACCESS table in a form limited to in-frame rearrangements. Some clones are lacking; in checked studies, under half of them reflect an unresolved V gene, and why the rest are absent is not known. That table supplies the V and J calls and clone size; D and trimming were determined from the DNA. For this sample the table gives several thousand clones, of which approximately 78% were detected only once. The ten largest clonotypes hold roughly a quarter of the sample.

Bulk bone marrow was analyzed without sorting T-cell subsets. TCR beta CDR3 regions were immunosequenced from bone marrow of about eleven myelodysplastic syndrome patients before and after hypomethylating agent therapy. Each patient contributed a baseline bone marrow plus two to three bone marrows at different post-treatment timepoints for longitudinal repertoire tracking. Genomic DNA was isolated from whole bone marrow, and DNA quality was assessed with TapeStation, NanoDrop OneC and PicoGreen assays. CDR1 and CDR2 are drawn from the germline V gene: MGHRA, YSYEKL. The CDR3 has 14 amino acids, counting the end cysteine and phenylalanine. Only CDR3 DNA is held: 42 bases, read in frame from base 1. The germline ends are 9 bases apart after V is trimmed by 0 bases and J by 5 bases. The data were taken from a study of hypomethylating agent response in myelodysplastic syndrome (dated by TCRdb to the early 2020s). Context from the whole study: The hypomethylating agent given was azacitidine in 8 of 11 patients and decitabine in 3 of 11 patients. About 6 patients had a response of complete response or hematologic improvement, and five patients did not respond. Response was defined as complete response or hematologic improvement, and patients who met neither criterion were classified as non-responders. The cohort included about 10 male and 2 female myelodysplastic syndrome patients. Patients had a mean age of 72.2 +/- 6.3 years, and a diploid cytogenetic profile was the most common. The most frequent mutation was TET2, found in 5 of 11 patients. Findings and caveats that apply to the study as a whole: Healthy control donors were not age-matched to MDS patients, which could have impacted the MDS versus healthy comparison. Responders more often showed novel clonotypes emerging, while non-responders displayed more contracted clonotypes after treatment. Only about a dozen patients were analyzed, making the cohort small. After hypomethylating agent treatment, no significant change in richness, rarefaction diversity or clonality was seen, either across all patients or within response groups. Possible recognition of novel MDS antigens by the shared GLIPH2 clusters was not confirmed, and experimental validation of that possible recognition is needed.

This TCR was sampled from a human donor with myelodysplastic syndrome. The rearranged chain carries TRBV4-1 and TRBJ2-3, with the D gene not clear enough to name. The specimen comprised bone marrow, sampled before or after starting hypomethylating agent treatment for myelodysplastic syndrome (not recorded which). For the CDR3, the sequence is CASSQDLPKDTQYF. The DNA sequence is TGCGCCAGCAGCCAAGATCTTCCCAAAGATACGCAGTATTTT.